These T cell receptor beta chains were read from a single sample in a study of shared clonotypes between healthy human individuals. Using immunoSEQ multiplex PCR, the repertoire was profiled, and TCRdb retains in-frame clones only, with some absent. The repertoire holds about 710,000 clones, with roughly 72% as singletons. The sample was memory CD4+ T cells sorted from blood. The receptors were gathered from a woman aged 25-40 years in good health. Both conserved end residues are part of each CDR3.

CDR3: CASSLAPASILSEQYF; V: TRBV5-4
CDR3: CASSDSRQMSTEQYF; V: TRBV6-4
CDR3: CASSQAAGPRGSYEQYF; V: TRBV5-1
CDR3: CASSSRRGSSYNEQFF; V: TRBV5-1
CDR3: CASTKTGGNEKLFF; V: TRBV19
CDR3: CASSLGVTGHTEAFF; V: TRBV5-1
CDR3: CASSLGRINEKLFF; V: TRBV5-1
CDR3: CSVVRASETYEQYF; V: TRBV29-1
CDR3: CASSPYPGKNTEAFF; V: TRBV18
CDR3: CASSLKIAGNTGELFF; V: TRBV27
CDR3: CASSGQTPWTQYF; V: TRBV28
CDR3: CASSPSHRAQGNTIYF; V: TRBV28
CDR3: CASRAGTGTGGANVLTF; V: TRBV7-3
CDR3: CASRTDRGSYEQYF; V: TRBV28
CDR3: CASSLAWGEQYF; V: TRBV5-8
CDR3: CASSFSAGYLAHEQYF; V: TRBV7-2
CDR3: CSVEVLVGTQYF; V: TRBV29-1
CDR3: CASRALRGETYNEQFF; V: TRBV11-2
CDR3: CASTQGYEQYF; V: TRBV2
CDR3: CASSRARGVQYF; V: TRBV14
CDR3: CASSLVGQPQHF; V: TRBV28
CDR3: CASRLAGSYEQYF; V: TRBV7-8
CDR3: CASSQGRKRAFF; V: TRBV28
CDR3: CASSIQGAQPQHF; V: TRBV19
CDR3: CASSIGPRKGRVHSGELFF; V: TRBV19
CDR3: CASSLADRAGYTF; V: TRBV5-4
CDR3: CASSLAPRGGSSYEQYF; V: TRBV5-1